This T cell receptor (beta chain) comes out of a study of early T cells in non-severe SARS-CoV-2 infection. Study in general: Bulk RNA isolated from unsorted whole blood underwent sequencing; chains were not paired.

Each cDNA molecule carried a unique molecular identifier. TCRdb re-analysed the 5' RACE reads in MiXCR, keeping a single row per CDR3 protein. The sample contains about 41,000 distinct CDR3 sequences, approximately 11% of which appear only once. There are many counts of this clonotype. V lost 0 bases to trimming and J lost 8 bases, with 13 bases between them. The CDR3 loop spans 14 amino acids. CDR1 is GTSNPN and CDR2 is SVGIG in the germline V gene (reference sequence). The sequence came from an adult who was a healthcare worker with PCR-confirmed SARS-CoV-2 infection or an uninfected control (not recorded which). The gene calls are TRBV30 and TRBJ2-2; TRBD2 might be the D (6 bases). Sequencing used whole blood. CDR3 sequence (DNA): TGTGCCTGGAGTGTGTCTCCTGCGGGGGGGGAGCTGTTTTTT. This translates into CAWSVSPAGGELFF. Variable domain in full (rest from reference TRBV30 and TRBJ2-2): SQTIHQWPATLVQPVGSPLSLECTVEGTSNPNLYWYRQAAGRGLQLLFYSVGIGQISSEVPQNLSASRPQDRQFILSSKKLLLSDSGFYLCAWSVSPAGGELFFGEGSRLTVL.